This TCR beta chain emerged from a study of T cell repertoires in cytomegalovirus infection. Looking at the study overall: Public signatures in TCR beta pointed to CMV infection and matching HLA type.

Study outcomes and limitations: In two of eight donors, the top clonotype was HLA-C-restricted CMV-specific.

TCRdb passed the reads through MiXCR, listing each CDR3 protein once. Of around 74,000 distinct CDR3 sequences detected, roughly 3.7% appear once; the ten largest clones hold under 5.5%. CDR3 length: 15 residues. V was clipped by 5 bases and J by 7 bases, with 15 bases between them. Germline CDR1 SGHTA, CDR2 FQGNSA. This clonotype was picked up many times. Its antigen is not identified. This receptor was identified in a human donor in good health (CMV status not recorded). Some clones in this sample may be carry-over from other donors' samples. Sequenced material: PBMCs. The chain employs TRBV7-2 and TRBJ1-6; D possibly corresponds to TRBD1 (6 bases). The CDR3 DNA sequence: TGTGCCAGCAGCCTCCAGGGGCAGCTGAATTCACCCCTCCACTTT. Translating gives CASSLQGQLNSPLHF. Full variable domain (rest looked up from reference TRBV7-2 and TRBJ1-6): GAGVSQSPSNKVTEKGKDVELRCDPISGHTALYWYRQSLGQGLEFLIYFQGNSAPDKSGLPSDRFSAERTGGSVSTLTIQRTQQEDSAVYLCASSLQGQLNSPLHFGNGTRLTVT.